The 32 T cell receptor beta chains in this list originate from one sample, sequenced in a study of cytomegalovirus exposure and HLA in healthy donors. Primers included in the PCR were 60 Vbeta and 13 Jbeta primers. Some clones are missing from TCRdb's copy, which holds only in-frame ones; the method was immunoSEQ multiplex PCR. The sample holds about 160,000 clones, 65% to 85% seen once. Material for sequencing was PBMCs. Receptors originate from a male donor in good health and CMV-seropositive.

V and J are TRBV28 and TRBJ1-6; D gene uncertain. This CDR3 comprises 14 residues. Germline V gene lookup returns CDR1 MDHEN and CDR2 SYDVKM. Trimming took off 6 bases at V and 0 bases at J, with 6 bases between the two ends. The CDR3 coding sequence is TGTGCCAGCAGACTGAGCTCCTATAATTCACCCCTCCACTTT. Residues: CASRLSSYNSPLHF.

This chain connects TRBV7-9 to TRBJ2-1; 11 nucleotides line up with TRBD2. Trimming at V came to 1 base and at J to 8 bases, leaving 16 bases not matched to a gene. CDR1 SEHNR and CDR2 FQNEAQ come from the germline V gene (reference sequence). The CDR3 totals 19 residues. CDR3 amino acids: CASSLELAGDGPNGDEQFF. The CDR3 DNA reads TGTGCCAGCAGCTTAGAACTAGCGGGAGATGGACCCAATGGCGATGAGCAGTTCTTC.

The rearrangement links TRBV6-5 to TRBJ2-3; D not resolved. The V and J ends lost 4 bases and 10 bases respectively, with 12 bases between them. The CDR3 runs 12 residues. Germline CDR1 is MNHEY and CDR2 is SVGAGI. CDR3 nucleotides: TGTGCCAGCAGTTCGGCGATTCGGGCGCAGTATTTT. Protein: CASSSAIRAQYF.

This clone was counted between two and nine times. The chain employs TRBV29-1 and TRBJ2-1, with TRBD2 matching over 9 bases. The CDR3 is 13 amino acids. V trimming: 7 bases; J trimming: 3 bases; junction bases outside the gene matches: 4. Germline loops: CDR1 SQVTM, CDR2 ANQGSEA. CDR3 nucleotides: TGCAGCGCTCTGACTAGCGGCTACAATGAGCAGTTCTTC. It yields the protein CSALTSGYNEQFF.

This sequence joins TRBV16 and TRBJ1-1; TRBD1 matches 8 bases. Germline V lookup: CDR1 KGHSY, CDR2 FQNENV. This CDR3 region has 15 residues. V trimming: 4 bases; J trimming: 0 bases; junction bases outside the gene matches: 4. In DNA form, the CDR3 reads TGTGCCAGCAGCCCCCGGACAGGGTTGAACACTGAAGCTTTCTTT. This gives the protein CASSPRTGLNTEAFF.

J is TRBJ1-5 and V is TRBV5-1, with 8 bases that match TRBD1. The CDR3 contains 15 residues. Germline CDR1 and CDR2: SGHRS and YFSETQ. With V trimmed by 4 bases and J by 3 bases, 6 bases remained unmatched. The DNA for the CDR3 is TGCGCCAGCAGCACTGGGGACAGGCCCAATCAGCCCCAGCATTTT. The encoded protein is CASSTGDRPNQPQHF.

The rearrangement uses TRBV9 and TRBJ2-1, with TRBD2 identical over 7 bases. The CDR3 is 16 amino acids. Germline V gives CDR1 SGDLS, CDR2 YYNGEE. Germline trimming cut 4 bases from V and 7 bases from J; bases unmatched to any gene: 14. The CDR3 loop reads CASSPFVGTNFNEQFF. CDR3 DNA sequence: TGTGCCAGCAGCCCTTTCGTCGGGACTAACTTTAATGAGCAGTTCTTC.

The CDR3 reads CASRSTGRTTPAGVSTDTQYF. The CDR3 DNA reads as TGTGCCAGTAGAAGTACGGGACGGACTACCCCAGCGGGAGTGAGCACAGATACGCAGTATTTT. This chain connects TRBV19 to TRBJ2-3, with 8 bases fitting TRBD2. After removal of 6 bases from V and 0 bases from J, the junction contained 23 bases not matched to a gene. The CDR3 is made up of 21 amino acids. Germline values: CDR1 LNHDA, CDR2 SQIVND (reference sequence).

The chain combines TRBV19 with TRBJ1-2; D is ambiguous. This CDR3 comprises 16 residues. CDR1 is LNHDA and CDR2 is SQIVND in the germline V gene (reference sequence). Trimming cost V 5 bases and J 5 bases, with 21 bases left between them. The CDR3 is CASSPEWEEIRYGYTF. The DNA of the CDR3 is TGTGCCAGTAGTCCGGAGTGGGAGGAGATTAGGTATGGCTACACCTTC.

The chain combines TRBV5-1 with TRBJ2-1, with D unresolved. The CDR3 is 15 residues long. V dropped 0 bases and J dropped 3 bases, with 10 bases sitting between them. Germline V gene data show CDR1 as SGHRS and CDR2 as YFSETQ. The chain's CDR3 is CASSLARSDYNEQFF. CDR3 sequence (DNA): TGCGCCAGCAGCTTGGCCAGGTCTGACTACAATGAGCAGTTCTTC.

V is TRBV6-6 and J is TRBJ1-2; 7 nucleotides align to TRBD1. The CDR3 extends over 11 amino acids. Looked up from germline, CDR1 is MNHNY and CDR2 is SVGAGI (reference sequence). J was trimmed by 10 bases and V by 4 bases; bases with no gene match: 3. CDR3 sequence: CASSSGGIYTF. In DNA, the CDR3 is TGTGCCAGCAGTTCAGGGGGAATCTACACCTTC.

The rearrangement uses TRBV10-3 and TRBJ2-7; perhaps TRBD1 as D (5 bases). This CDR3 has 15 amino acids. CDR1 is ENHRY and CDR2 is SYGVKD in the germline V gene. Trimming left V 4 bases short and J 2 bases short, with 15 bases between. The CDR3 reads CAISGTHPAPYEQYF. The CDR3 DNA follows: TGTGCCATCAGTGGGACACACCCTGCCCCCTACGAGCAGTACTTC.

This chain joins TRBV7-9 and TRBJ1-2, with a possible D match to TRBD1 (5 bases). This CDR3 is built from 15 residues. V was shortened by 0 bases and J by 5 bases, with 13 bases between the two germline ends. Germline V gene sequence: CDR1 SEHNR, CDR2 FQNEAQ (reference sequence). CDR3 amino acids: CASSLALQGGYGYTF. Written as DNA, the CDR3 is TGTGCCAGCAGCTTAGCGCTTCAGGGAGGTTATGGCTACACCTTC. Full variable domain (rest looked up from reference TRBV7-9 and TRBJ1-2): DTGVSQNPRHKITKRGQNVTFRCDPISEHNRLYWYRQTLGQGPEFLTYFQNEAQLEKSRLLSDRFSAERPKGSFSTLEIQRTEQGDSAMYLCASSLALQGGYGYTFGSGTRLTVV.

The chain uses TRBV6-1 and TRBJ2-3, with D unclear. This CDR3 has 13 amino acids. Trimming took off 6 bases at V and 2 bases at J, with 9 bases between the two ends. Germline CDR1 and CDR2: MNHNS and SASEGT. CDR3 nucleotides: TGTGCCAGCAGGGGCCACCTCACAGATACGCAGTATTTT. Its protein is CASRGHLTDTQYF.

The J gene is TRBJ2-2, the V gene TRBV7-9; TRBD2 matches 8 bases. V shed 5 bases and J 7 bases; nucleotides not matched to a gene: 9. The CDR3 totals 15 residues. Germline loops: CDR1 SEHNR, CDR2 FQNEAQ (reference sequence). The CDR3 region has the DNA TGTGCCAGCAGCCCCTTAGCGGGGCCAGGCGGGGAGCTGTTTTTT. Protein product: CASSPLAGPGGELFF.

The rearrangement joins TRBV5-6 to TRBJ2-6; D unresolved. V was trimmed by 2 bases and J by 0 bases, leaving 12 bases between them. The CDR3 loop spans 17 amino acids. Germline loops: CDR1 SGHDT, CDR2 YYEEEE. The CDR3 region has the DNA TGTGCCAGCAGCTTAAAACTACTGACCTCTGGGGCCAACGTCCTGACTTTC. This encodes CASSLKLLTSGANVLTF.

CDR3 nucleotides: TGTGCCAGCAGTGAAATAAGTTTTTTTGGGAGGGAAAAACTGTTTTTT. Translating gives CASSEISFFGREKLFF. The V call is TRBV6-1, the J call TRBJ1-4; unclear D gene. This CDR3 spans 16 amino acids. CDR1 is MNHNS and CDR2 is SASEGT in the germline V gene. Trimming removed 2 bases from V and 8 bases from J, with 18 bases in between.

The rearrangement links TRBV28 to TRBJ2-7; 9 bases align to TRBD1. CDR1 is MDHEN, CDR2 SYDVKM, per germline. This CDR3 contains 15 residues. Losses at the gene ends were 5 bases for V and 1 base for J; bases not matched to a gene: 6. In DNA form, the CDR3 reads TGTGCCAGCAGTCCACAGGGGGCGCGTTCCTACGAGCAGTACTTC. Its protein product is CASSPQGARSYEQYF.

CDR3 DNA sequence: TGTGCCTGGAGTACAGGCCTGAGCTCCTACGAGCAGTACTTC. It encodes CAWSTGLSSYEQYF. The chain has TRBV30 and TRBJ2-7; a possible D gene is TRBD1 (5 bases). The germline V gene encodes CDR1 GTSNPN and CDR2 SVGIG (reference sequence). The V and J ends lost 2 bases and 0 bases respectively, with 11 bases between them. CDR3 length: 14 amino acids.

CDR3: CASNLLAGITDTQYF. Here the CDR3 DNA reads TGTGCCAGCAACCTGCTAGCGGGAATCACAGATACGCAGTATTTT. The chain links TRBV27 to TRBJ2-3; 9 positions agree with TRBD2. Trimming removed 7 bases from V and 2 bases from J; junction bases left unmatched: 7. There are 15 residues in the CDR3. The germline gives CDR1 MNHEY, CDR2 SMNVEV (reference sequence).

The CDR3 nucleotides read TGTGCCAGCAGCTTCACCGGGACAGGGGCCACTGAAGCTTTCTTT. Protein product: CASSFTGTGATEAFF. This chain connects TRBV7-9 to TRBJ1-1, with 10 bases aligning to TRBD1. Germline CDR1 and CDR2: SEHNR and FQNEAQ (reference sequence). Trimming at V came to 3 bases and at J to 4 bases, leaving 5 bases not matched to a gene. This CDR3 spans 15 amino acids.

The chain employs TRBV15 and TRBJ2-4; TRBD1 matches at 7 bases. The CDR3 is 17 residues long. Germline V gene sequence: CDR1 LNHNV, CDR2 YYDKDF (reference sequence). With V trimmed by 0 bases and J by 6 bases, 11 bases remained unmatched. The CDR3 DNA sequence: TGTGCCACCAGCAGAGATAGAGCCAAGAACAGGGGAAACATTCAGTACTTC. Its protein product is CATSRDRAKNRGNIQYF.

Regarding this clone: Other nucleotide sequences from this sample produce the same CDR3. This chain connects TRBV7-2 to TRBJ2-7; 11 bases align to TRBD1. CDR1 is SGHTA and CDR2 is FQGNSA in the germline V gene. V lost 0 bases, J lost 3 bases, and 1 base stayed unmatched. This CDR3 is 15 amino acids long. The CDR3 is CASSLAGTGGYEQYF. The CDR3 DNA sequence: TGTGCCAGCAGCTTAGCCGGGACAGGGGGCTACGAGCAGTACTTC. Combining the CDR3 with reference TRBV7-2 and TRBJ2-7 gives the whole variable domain GAGVSQSPSNKVTEKGKDVELRCDPISGHTALYWYRQSLGQGLEFLIYFQGNSAPDKSGLPSDRFSAERTGGSVSTLTIQRTQQEDSAVYLCASSLAGTGGYEQYFGPGTRLTVT.

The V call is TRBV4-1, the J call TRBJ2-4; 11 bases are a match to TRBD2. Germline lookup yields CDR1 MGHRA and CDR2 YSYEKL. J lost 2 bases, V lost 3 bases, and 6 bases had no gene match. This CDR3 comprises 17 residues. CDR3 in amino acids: CASSQPTSGKTKNIQYF. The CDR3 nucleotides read TGCGCCAGCAGCCAGCCGACTAGCGGGAAAACCAAAAACATTCAGTACTTC.

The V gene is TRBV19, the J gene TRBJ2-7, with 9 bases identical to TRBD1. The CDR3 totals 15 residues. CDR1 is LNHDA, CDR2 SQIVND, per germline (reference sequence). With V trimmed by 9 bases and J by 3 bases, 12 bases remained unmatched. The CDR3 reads CASRDRDRVGYEQYF. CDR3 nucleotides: TGTGCCAGCCGAGACCGGGACAGGGTTGGCTACGAGCAGTACTTC.

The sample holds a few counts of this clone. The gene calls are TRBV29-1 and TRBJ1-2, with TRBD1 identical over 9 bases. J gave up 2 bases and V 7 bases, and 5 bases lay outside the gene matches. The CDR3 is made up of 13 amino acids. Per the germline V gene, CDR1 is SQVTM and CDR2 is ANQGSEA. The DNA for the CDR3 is TGCAGCGGCTGGGACAGGGCGAACTATGGCTACACCTTC. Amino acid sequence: CSGWDRANYGYTF. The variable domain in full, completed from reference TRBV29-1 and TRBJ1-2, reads SAVISQKPSRDICQRGTSLTIQCQVDSQVTMMFWYRQQPGQSLTLIATANQGSEATYESGFVIDKFPISRPNLTFSTLTVSNMSPEDSSIYLCSGWDRANYGYTFGSGTRLTVV.

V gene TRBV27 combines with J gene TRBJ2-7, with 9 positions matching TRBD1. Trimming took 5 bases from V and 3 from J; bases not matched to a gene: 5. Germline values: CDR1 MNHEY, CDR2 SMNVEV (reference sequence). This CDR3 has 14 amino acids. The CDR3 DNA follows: TGTGCCAGCAGTACGACAGGGGGAGACTACGAGCAGTACTTC. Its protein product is CASSTTGGDYEQYF.

CDR3 amino acids: CATSREGLVGTGELFF. In DNA, the CDR3 is TGTGCCACCAGCAGAGAGGGACTAGTCGGCACCGGGGAGCTGTTTTTT. The rearrangement uses TRBV15 and TRBJ2-2; 8 bases are shared with TRBD2. Germline V CDR1 and CDR2: LNHNV, YYDKDF (reference sequence). Germline trimming cut 0 bases from V and 4 bases from J; bases unmatched to any gene: 4. The CDR3 is made up of 16 amino acids.

CDR3 nucleotides: TGTGCCAGCAGCACTAGCCTGCCTGGGGCGGGCTACACCTTC. This encodes CASSTSLPGAGYTF. V is TRBV7-2 and J is TRBJ1-2; D may be TRBD1 (5 bases). CDR1 is SGHTA and CDR2 is FQGNSA in the germline V gene. CDR3 length: 14 amino acids. The V end was cut by 5 bases, the J end by 8 bases, with 18 bases between.

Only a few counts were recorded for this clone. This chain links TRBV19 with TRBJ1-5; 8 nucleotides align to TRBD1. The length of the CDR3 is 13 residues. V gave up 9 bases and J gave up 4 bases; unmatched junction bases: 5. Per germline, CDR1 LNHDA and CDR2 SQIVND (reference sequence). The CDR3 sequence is CASRQGSNQPQHF. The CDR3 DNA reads TGTGCCAGCAGACAGGGGAGTAATCAGCCCCAGCATTTT.

This CDR3 reads CASRPGLAGDNEQFF. CDR3 sequence (DNA): TGTGCCAGCAGACCGGGACTAGCGGGGGACAATGAGCAGTTCTTC. This chain joins TRBV2 and TRBJ2-1; 14 bases map to TRBD2. The CDR3 extends over 15 amino acids. Losses at the gene ends were 6 bases for V and 5 bases for J; bases not matched to a gene: 3. The germline V gene encodes CDR1 SNHLY and CDR2 FYNNEI.

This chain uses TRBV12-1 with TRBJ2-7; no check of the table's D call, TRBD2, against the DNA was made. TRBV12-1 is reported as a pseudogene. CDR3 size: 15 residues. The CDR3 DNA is TGTGCCAGCAGTTCCCTACTAGCGGGTACCTACGAGCAGTACTTC. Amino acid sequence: CASSSLLAGTYEQYF.